These 30 T cell receptor beta chains originate from one sample sequenced in a study of response to subunit inactivated influenza vaccine. TCRdb fed the RT-PCR reads into MiXCR, producing one record per CDR3 protein. This sample has roughly 500,000 distinct CDR3 sequences; 15% to 20% occur once, and the top ten carry about 3%. The sequences come from CD4+ T cells sorted from PBMCs, collected roughly 24 months after vaccination. The source of these receptors is a man in his fifties or sixties who received an inactivated influenza vaccine.

This clonotype has more than one count but fewer than ten. This chain joins TRBV6-1 and TRBJ2-3; D not resolved. Per germline, CDR1 MNHNS and CDR2 SASEGT. The CDR3 has 15 amino acids. V lost 2 bases to trimming and J lost 2 bases, with 11 bases between them. As DNA, the CDR3 is TGTGCCAGCAGTGAAAGGAACAGCCTCACAGATACGCAGTATTTT. Its translation is CASSERNSLTDTQYF.

This clonotype was seen repeatedly, ten times or more. V usage is TRBV7-9 and J usage is TRBJ2-1; D ambiguous. Trimming removed 3 bases from V and 4 bases from J, with 13 bases in between. This CDR3 region has 15 residues. In germline, CDR1 is SEHNR, CDR2 FQNEAQ (reference sequence). The DNA for the CDR3 is TGTGCCAGCAGCTTTCGCGAGCTGGGTTACAATGAGCAGTTCTTC. Amino acids: CASSFRELGYNEQFF.

This CDR3 is CASSQGPTYEQYF. CDR3 DNA sequence: TGTGCCAGCAGCCAGGGACCCACCTACGAGCAGTACTTC. This chain uses TRBV6-1 with TRBJ2-7; perhaps D is TRBD1 or TRBD2 (5 bases each). The CDR3 is made up of 13 amino acids. Germline V lookup: CDR1 MNHNS, CDR2 SASEGT. The V end was cut by 6 bases, the J end by 2 bases, with 11 bases between.

The chain links TRBV5-1 to TRBJ2-1; no clear D. V lost 0 bases, J lost 5 bases, and 9 bases lay in between. CDR3 length: 14 residues. From germline, CDR1 is SGHRS and CDR2 YFSETQ. CDR3 in DNA: TGCGCCAGCAGCTTGGACAGATCTAACAATGAGCAGTTCTTC. It yields the protein CASSLDRSNNEQFF.

This clonotype has more than one count but fewer than ten. CDR3 coding DNA: TGCAGTGCTAGAGCTGAGATGGCAGACGTATATGGCTACACCTTC. This translates into CSARAEMADVYGYTF. This chain connects TRBV20-1 to TRBJ1-2, with no clear D. The V end lost 1 base, the J end lost 5 bases, and 17 bases lay between the germline ends. Germline V gene data show CDR1 as DFQATT and CDR2 as SNEGSKA (reference sequence). The CDR3 totals 15 residues.

The chain is built from TRBV20-1 and TRBJ1-2; D may be TRBD1 (5 bases). The germline gives CDR1 DFQATT, CDR2 SNEGSKA (reference sequence). CDR3 length: 14 amino acids. Trimming took 5 bases from V and 4 from J, leaving 17 bases between them. CDR3 region: CSARPGGTVYGYTF. CDR3 bases: TGCAGTGCTCGTCCGGGGGGGACCGTCTATGGCTACACCTTC.

For this clonotype: This could be a read error, since a much larger clone is one nucleotide away. This chain joins TRBV4-3 and TRBJ2-2, with D perhaps TRBD2 (5 bases). Germline CDR1 is LGHNA and CDR2 is YSLEER. This CDR3 is 15 amino acids long. V was trimmed by 1 base and J by 3 bases, leaving 9 bases between them. The CDR3 DNA follows: TGCGCCAGCAGCCAAGGACCAGCGGACACCGGGGAGCTGTTTTTT. Translated, it gives CASSQGPADTGELFF.

This clonotype was seen only a few times. The rearrangement links TRBV7-2 to TRBJ1-3; D gene ambiguous. The CDR3 runs to 15 residues. V shed 5 bases and J shed 2 bases, with 13 bases lying between them. Germline loops: CDR1 SGHTA, CDR2 FQGNSA. The CDR3 bases are TGTGCCAGCAGCCATGGGTCGGCCCCTGGAAACACCATATATTTT. Its protein is CASSHGSAPGNTIYF.

This clonotype was found a few times. The V call is TRBV4-3, the J call TRBJ1-4; no firm D call. V was pared by 4 bases and J by 0 bases, with 15 bases between. Germline assignment: CDR1 LGHNA and CDR2 YSLEER. The CDR3 sequence is 17 residues long. As DNA, the CDR3 is TGCGCCAGCAGCCCAGATCCGGACTTATCAACTAATGAAAAACTGTTTTTT. This codes for CASSPDPDLSTNEKLFF.

This clonotype was counted only a few times. This chain connects TRBV28 to TRBJ2-5; possible D gene TRBD2, 6 bases. The CDR3 runs to 16 residues. Germline V gene lookup returns CDR1 MDHEN and CDR2 SYDVKM. V was cut by 1 base and J by 5 bases, with 17 bases left in between. In DNA form, the CDR3 reads TGTGCCAGCAGTTTATTTGAGGAGGGACCGGGGGAGACCCAGTACTTC. Its protein is CASSLFEEGPGETQYF.

The gene calls are TRBV6-1 and TRBJ2-4; possibly TRBD1 for D (6 bases). The CDR3 is 16 amino acids. Germline values: CDR1 MNHNS, CDR2 SASEGT. Trimming pared 3 bases from V and 0 bases from J, leaving 12 bases between. The CDR3, as DNA: TGTGCCAGCAGTGAGAGGACAGTTCTAGCCAAAAACATTCAGTACTTC. Amino acids: CASSERTVLAKNIQYF.

This clonotype has more than one count but fewer than ten. This chain uses TRBV5-1 with TRBJ2-1, with TRBD2 matching over 9 bases. Germline CDR1 SGHRS, CDR2 YFSETQ. V shed 0 bases, J shed 7 bases, and the junction held 5 bases outside the gene matches. The CDR3 covers 15 residues. The CDR3 nucleotides are TGCGCCAGCAGCTTGGATGCGGGGGGGCTTAATGAGCAGTTCTTC. This translates into CASSLDAGGLNEQFF.

This sequence joins TRBV7-9 and TRBJ2-2, with TRBD1 matching over 9 bases. With V trimmed by 4 bases and J by 6 bases, 6 bases remained unmatched. The germline gives CDR1 SEHNR, CDR2 FQNEAQ (reference sequence). The CDR3 is made up of 15 amino acids. The CDR3 nucleotides are TGTGCCAGCAGCTCCCGGGACAGGGCTCCCGGGGAGCTGTTTTTT. This codes for CASSSRDRAPGELFF.

This clonotype was seen only a few times. The V and J genes are TRBV5-1 and TRBJ2-1, with D perhaps assigned TRBD1 or TRBD2 (5 bases each). This CDR3 is 12 amino acids long. Per germline, CDR1 SGHRS and CDR2 YFSETQ. The germline V and J ends were trimmed by 0 bases and 13 bases, with 11 bases remaining between them. This CDR3 is CASSLAGPSQFF. In DNA form, the CDR3 reads TGCGCCAGCAGCTTGGCGGGACCTTCCCAGTTCTTC.

In this sample, this clonotype turned up a few times. V gene TRBV28 combines with J gene TRBJ1-4; D possibly corresponds to TRBD1 (6 bases). CDR3 length equals 14 residues. The V gene lost 7 bases and the J gene lost 6 bases, with 15 bases spanning the gap. Germline CDR1 MDHEN, CDR2 SYDVKM. The CDR3 spells CASNPPGADEKLFF. CDR3 DNA sequence: TGTGCCAGCAATCCCCCGGGGGCGGATGAAAAACTGTTTTTT.

This clonotype was counted many times. V usage is TRBV5-5 and J usage is TRBJ1-2, with no clear D. V dropped 3 bases and J dropped 2 bases, with 8 bases sitting between them. The CDR3 spans 13 residues. Germline values: CDR1 SGHKS, CDR2 YYEKEE (reference sequence). CDR3 bases: TGTGCCAGCAGCTCCTCAGGAAACTATGGCTACACCTTC. It codes for CASSSSGNYGYTF.

CDR3 protein: CATSRTQGISYNEQFF. Here the CDR3 DNA reads TGTGCCACCAGCAGAACTCAGGGGATCTCCTACAATGAGCAGTTCTTC. J is TRBJ2-1 and V is TRBV15, with D possibly being TRBD1 (6 bases). V was cut by 2 bases and J by 0 bases, with 11 bases left in between. This CDR3 region has 16 residues. Germline V CDR1 and CDR2: LNHNV, YYDKDF (reference sequence).

This clonotype was counted between two and nine times. The gene calls are TRBV7-3 and TRBJ2-3, with 7 positions matching TRBD2. Unmatched junction bases numbered 7, after V lost 0 bases and J lost 4 bases. This CDR3 has 16 residues. Germline CDR1 is SGHTA and CDR2 is FQGTGA. The CDR3 region has the DNA TGTGCCAGCAGCTTAACCCCAGGCGGGAGCCCAGATACGCAGTATTTT. Translating gives CASSLTPGGSPDTQYF.

The chain joins TRBV19 to TRBJ1-2, with unresolved D. Looked up from germline, CDR1 is LNHDA and CDR2 is SQIVND (reference sequence). V was trimmed by 6 bases and J by 3 bases, leaving 14 bases between them. The CDR3 covers 14 residues. The CDR3 DNA sequence: TGTGCCAGTAGACAGTCCGCAGCTCACTATGGCTACACCTTC. This sequence encodes CASRQSAAHYGYTF. The full variable domain, in which reference TRBV19 and TRBJ1-2 provide the parts outside the CDR3, is DGGITQSPKYLFRKEGQNVTLSCEQNLNHDAMYWYRQDPGQGLRLIYYSQIVNDFQKGDIAEGYSVSREKKESFPLTVTSAQKNPTAFYLCASRQSAAHYGYTFGSGTRLTVV.

This clonotype was seen many times. The V gene is TRBV4-2, the J gene TRBJ1-4, with unresolved D. Germline loops: CDR1 LGHNA, CDR2 YNFKEQ. CDR3 length: 13 amino acids. V dropped 4 bases and J dropped 1 base, with 4 bases sitting between them. The CDR3: CASSRQTNEKLFF. The DNA for the CDR3 is TGTGCCAGCAGCCGCCAAACTAATGAAAAACTGTTTTTT.

The chain uses TRBV20-1 and TRBJ1-5; 10 bases agree with TRBD1. Germline CDR1 is DFQATT and CDR2 is SNEGSKA (reference sequence). The CDR3 consists of 16 residues. CDR3 DNA: TGCAGCGGAGCCTGGACAGGGGGAAATAGCAATCAGCCCCAGCATTTT. It encodes CSGAWTGGNSNQPQHF.

This clonotype came up many times. The V call is TRBV20-1, the J call TRBJ1-2, with D possibly matching TRBD1 (5 bases). This CDR3 is built from 15 residues. Germline V gene data show CDR1 as DFQATT and CDR2 as SNEGSKA (reference sequence). Trimming removed 3 bases from V and 6 bases from J, with 20 bases in between. This chain's CDR3 is CSASSRETAYDGYTF. The CDR3 region has the DNA TGCAGTGCTAGCTCCAGGGAAACAGCCTATGATGGCTACACCTTC.

J is TRBJ1-2 and V is TRBV10-1; the D is unclear. CDR1 WNHNN and CDR2 SYGVQD come from the germline V gene (reference sequence). The length of the CDR3 is 15 residues. The ends were cut back, 4 bases at V and 6 bases at J, with 18 bases in the middle. The CDR3 sequence: CASSVGVRGEHGYTF. CDR3 coding DNA: TGCGCCAGCAGTGTGGGTGTCCGGGGAGAACATGGCTACACCTTC.

The rearrangement uses TRBV3-1 and TRBJ2-5; D is perhaps TRBD1 (6 bases). V gave up 5 bases and J gave up 4 bases, with 20 bases separating them. The CDR3 runs to 16 residues. Germline loops: CDR1 LGHDT, CDR2 YNNKEL (reference sequence). The DNA for the CDR3 is TGTGCCAGCAGCGCCCGGGACACGGTTAGGTCAGAGACCCAGTACTTC. Its protein product is CASSARDTVRSETQYF.

This clonotype was seen a handful of times. This chain joins TRBV12-3 or TRBV12-4 and TRBJ2-2; D uncertain. The V and J ends lost 0 bases and 2 bases respectively, with 10 bases between them. This CDR3 is 16 amino acids long. The CDR3 spells CASSLALAVNTGELFF. CDR3 DNA: TGTGCCAGCAGTTTAGCCCTGGCAGTTAACACCGGGGAGCTGTTTTTT.

This clonotype was seen only a few times. This sequence joins TRBV7-9 and TRBJ1-2; weak D call: TRBD1 (6 bases). Germline V gene data show CDR1 as SEHNR and CDR2 as FQNEAQ (reference sequence). Trimming shortened V by 6 bases and J by 8 bases, and 13 bases separated the two germline ends. The CDR3 is made up of 12 amino acids. DNA of the CDR3: TGTGCCAGCAGGCGGGGGGCGGAGGGCTACACCTTC. It encodes CASRRGAEGYTF.

This chain joins TRBV7-9 and TRBJ1-2, with 8 bases fitting TRBD1. Germline V gene sequence: CDR1 SEHNR, CDR2 FQNEAQ (reference sequence). The CDR3 covers 15 residues. Unmatched junction bases numbered 9, after V lost 5 bases and J lost 4 bases. CDR3 residues: CASSARQGSPYGYTF. DNA for the CDR3: TGTGCCAGCAGCGCGAGACAGGGGAGCCCCTATGGCTACACCTTC. Variable domain in full (rest from reference TRBV7-9 and TRBJ1-2): DTGVSQNPRHKITKRGQNVTFRCDPISEHNRLYWYRQTLGQGPEFLTYFQNEAQLEKSRLLSDRFSAERPKGSFSTLEIQRTEQGDSAMYLCASSARQGSPYGYTFGSGTRLTVV.

This chain joins TRBV10-3 and TRBJ2-1; D is undetermined. CDR1 is ENHRY, CDR2 SYGVKD, per germline. The CDR3 is 13 residues long. Between the trimmed V and J ends, which lost 6 bases and 7 bases, there was a span of 13 bases. The CDR3 here is CAISGISANEQFF. The DNA of the CDR3 is TGTGCCATCAGCGGAATCAGCGCAAATGAGCAGTTCTTC.

This clonotype was detected many times. The chain combines TRBV3-1 with TRBJ2-1; tentatively, D is TRBD1 or TRBD2 (5 bases each). Trimming stripped 10 bases from V and 6 bases from J, with 10 bases between. Per the germline V gene, CDR1 is LGHDT and CDR2 is YNNKEL (reference sequence). The CDR3 extends over 11 amino acids. The CDR3 coding sequence is TGTGCCACCTACGGGACCAATGAGCAGTTCTTC. Its protein product is CATYGTNEQFF.

The V and J genes are TRBV12-3 or TRBV12-4 and TRBJ2-1; TRBD2 might be the D (6 bases). V lost 7 bases and J 4 bases, leaving 11 bases between the germline ends. CDR3 length equals 13 residues. The CDR3 DNA reads as TGTGCCAGCACCGGCGGGGTTTACAATGAGCAGTTCTTC. Its protein is CASTGGVYNEQFF.